This T cell receptor beta chain comes out of a study of cytomegalovirus exposure and HLA in healthy donors (dated by TCRdb to about 2017). Study-level background: The 500 to 700 repertoires of the first cohort and the 95 to 150 validation repertoires were produced on the same platform, according to a later analysis. The study aimed to test whether cataloging public T cell receptors could reveal signatures of past pathogen exposure. A separate validation cohort of more than 100 different subjects was used in addition to the roughly 620-subject first cohort. To predict cytomegalovirus infection status, the study combined high-throughput TCR immunosequencing, statistical association of individual TCRs with disease status, and machine learning.

As concerns this clone: Its antigen is currently not known. Per-nucleotide qualities are absent, and no much larger clonotype sits a single base away.

To prepare the library, the immunoSEQ multiplex PCR assay was applied. The original pipeline was this. A statistical classification framework was built to diagnose cytomegalovirus status from the catalog of TCR beta chain sequences. Drawn from immuneACCESS, this table holds only the in-frame rearrangements with V and J called that TCRdb kept. Clones are partly lost; checked studies trace under half to an unresolved V gene and leave the rest unexplained. That table gives V, J and clone size, and the DNA gave D and trimming. Within this sample are some 160,000 clones, with about 89% of them counted one time only. The top ten hold about 0.64% of the sample. Per the germline V gene, SGHDN is the CDR1 and FVKESK is the CDR2. Taken from cysteine to phenylalanine, the CDR3 has 12 residues. Kept here is only the CDR3 DNA, which spans 36 bases and is read in frame from base 1. Between the V and J ends, shortened by 9 bases and 8 bases respectively, the junction contains 14 bases.

The donors were included in the validation cohort of 120 subjects, a group kept apart from the approximately 700-subject first cohort. The study at large found these results: A later analysis lacked HLA typing for the validation cohort, so it scored co-occurrence in that cohort across all 110 or so repertoires. A later analysis found that TCRs clustered in the first cohort also tended to co-occur in the roughly 120 validation repertoires, with approximately 94% of cluster scores above 0. It was suggested by the authors that the approach could potentially be generalized to other disease states and immunological phenotypes. Across donors, most TCR sequences were observed very rarely, whereas some public TCRs were present in many individuals. A few of the identified cytomegalovirus-associated TCR beta chains were confirmed in vitro to be specific for cytomegalovirus antigens. In the study, 150 to 200 TCR beta chains were listed as associated with cytomegalovirus. In both the original and validation cohorts, the classifier was reported to diagnose cytomegalovirus status with high specificity and sensitivity.

The clonotype was recovered from a man aged 18 to 30 in good health and CMV-seronegative. Specimen: PBMCs. The V and J segments used are TRBV14 and TRBJ2-1; tentative D gene TRBD1, with 6 bases matching. The nucleotides read TGTGCCAGACCGAAACAGGGAGATGAGCAGTTCTTC. This encodes CARPKQGDEQFF.